This T cell receptor (beta chain) was profiled in a study of liver allograft versus peripheral blood T cells. Overall study: Recipients' peripheral blood supplied the T cell receptor repertoires against which those in transplanted livers were compared. General observations from the study: A difference was reportedly observed between T cell receptor repertoires inside liver allografts and those in peripheral blood.

One entry per CDR3 protein results from TCRdb running MiXCR on the reads. Of roughly 2,700 distinct CDR3 sequences in the sample, 16% were seen once. This CDR3 is built from 14 residues. J lost 6 bases, V lost 4 bases, and 9 bases had no gene match. Germline V CDR1 and CDR2: DFQATT, SNEGSKA (reference sequence). A remark on this clonotype: Antigen specificity is unknown.

The sequence was obtained from a human patient who had a liver transplant. These T cells may partly come from the graft donor. The chain employs TRBV20-1 and TRBJ2-7, with 10 bases aligning to TRBD1. DNA for the CDR3: TGCAGTGCTAACCCCGACAGGGGGCAGGTCGAGCAGTACTTC. This sequence encodes CSANPDRGQVEQYF.